The present T cell receptor beta chain was sequenced within a study of blood T cell repertoires in COVID-19. On the study more broadly: Acute-phase and convalescent COVID-19 samples originated in the United States, Italy and Spain. In each case, the material was cDNA or gDNA derived from T cells, B-cell-depleted T cells, or PBMCs.

This CDR3 comprises 12 residues. The trim removed 7 bases at V and 8 bases at J, leaving 6 bases unmatched. In the original analysis: Counts of nucleated cells, estimated from reference gene primer amplification, were obtained. Clones were sequenced by immunoSEQ multiplex PCR, and TCRdb holds only the in-frame ones, with some missing. D and trimming were read from the DNA, whereas the V and J calls and clone size are those reported in that table. The sample includes some 150,000 clones, about 80% of them seen just once. This receptor was identified in a woman older than 75 in a cohort sampled during active or convalescent COVID-19. The sequenced sample consisted of peripheral blood. The chain combines TRBV12-3 or TRBV12-4 with TRBJ1-2; 8 bases are a match to TRBD1. For the CDR3, the DNA is TGTGCCAGCAAACAGGGGGTTTGGGGCTACACCTTC. Its translation: CASKQGVWGYTF.